Below, 15 T cell receptor beta chains from the same sample are listed, as sequenced in a study of cytomegalovirus exposure and HLA in healthy donors. Primers included in the PCR were 60 Vbeta and 13 Jbeta primers. Libraries were prepared by immunoSEQ multiplex PCR; TCRdb keeps only in-frame clonotypes and omits some of them. The sample records about 160,000 clones, about 80% being singletons. Source material: PBMCs. The receptors derive from a man aged 40-49 years in good health and CMV-seronegative.

This chain uses TRBV5-5 with TRBJ1-1; D not resolved. Germline CDR1 reads SGHKS; CDR2 reads YYEKEE (reference sequence). CDR3 length equals 13 residues. V lost 1 base and J lost 2, with 6 bases in between. Here the CDR3 reads CASSLRVNTEAFF. The CDR3 DNA sequence: TGTGCCAGCAGCTTGCGGGTTAACACTGAAGCTTTCTTT.

The rearrangement uses TRBV4-1 and TRBJ1-5; D is perhaps TRBD1 (5 bases). The CDR3 consists of 17 residues. Germline V gene sequence: CDR1 MGHRA, CDR2 YSYEKL. Trimming removed 0 bases from V and 4 bases from J, with 16 bases in between. The CDR3 bases are TGCGCCAGCAGCCAAGATCTGGTTTCGGCAGGGAATCAGCCCCAGCATTTT. As protein: CASSQDLVSAGNQPQHF.

The chain joins TRBV29-1 to TRBJ2-5; possibly TRBD1 for D (5 bases). Germline-derived CDR1 and CDR2 are SQVTM and ANQGSEA. The CDR3 is made up of 12 amino acids. V was trimmed by 3 bases and J by 5 bases, leaving 10 bases between them. This CDR3 is CSVESGSETQYF. In nucleotides, the CDR3 is TGCAGCGTTGAGTCAGGGTCGGAGACCCAGTACTTC.

This chain connects TRBV19 to TRBJ1-1; weak D call: TRBD1 (6 bases). This CDR3 is built from 14 residues. V was pared by 7 bases and J by 1 base, with 13 bases between. Germline lookup yields CDR1 LNHDA and CDR2 SQIVND (reference sequence). CDR3: CASTPGQPNTEAFF. The DNA of the CDR3 is TGTGCCAGTACCCCCGGACAGCCGAACACTGAAGCTTTCTTT.

V is TRBV18 and J is TRBJ2-2; 9 bases agree with TRBD1. CDR1 and CDR2 from the germline V gene are KGHSH and LQKENI. The V and J ends lost 2 bases and 4 bases, in that order; junction bases with no gene match: 8. There are 17 residues in the CDR3. For the CDR3, the DNA is TGTGCCAGCTCACCAAGGGAGGCGACAGGGGGCACCGGGGAGCTGTTTTTT. Amino acid sequence: CASSPREATGGTGELFF.

The rearrangement joins TRBV29-1 to TRBJ1-6, with D possibly being TRBD1 (5 bases). Germline V CDR1 and CDR2: SQVTM, ANQGSEA. This CDR3 spans 14 amino acids. Trimming removed 4 bases from V and 6 bases from J, with 13 bases in between. CDR3 in amino acids: CSVVEGRGNSPLHF. DNA for the CDR3: TGCAGCGTTGTTGAAGGAAGGGGTAATTCACCCCTCCACTTT.

This clone was seen a handful of times. This chain links TRBV5-6 with TRBJ1-1; 10 bases agree with TRBD1. From germline, CDR1 is SGHDT and CDR2 YYEEEE. The CDR3 has 16 amino acids. With 4 bases clipped from V and 0 bases from J, the junction kept 6 bases outside the gene matches. CDR3: CASSIPGQGLNTEAFF. CDR3 nucleotides: TGTGCCAGCAGCATACCGGGACAGGGGCTGAACACTGAAGCTTTCTTT.

This chain joins TRBV5-1 and TRBJ2-7; 10 nucleotides line up with TRBD1. The germline gives CDR1 SGHRS, CDR2 YFSETQ. The V gene end was trimmed by 4 bases and the J gene end by 6 bases; junction bases not matched to a gene: 19. The CDR3 is made up of 18 amino acids. The CDR3 loop is CASSPTPGTGVLWSEQYF. In DNA, the CDR3 is TGCGCCAGCAGCCCCACCCCCGGGACAGGGGTTTTGTGGAGCGAGCAGTACTTC. The full variable domain, completed using reference TRBV5-1 and TRBJ2-7, is KAGVTQTPRYLIKTRGQQVTLSCSPISGHRSVSWYQQTPGQGLQFLFEYFSETQRNKGNFPGRFSGRQFSNSRSEMNVSTLELGDSALYLCASSPTPGTGVLWSEQYFGPGTRLTVT.

The chain recombines TRBV30 with TRBJ1-5, with 7 bases matching TRBD1. Germline values: CDR1 GTSNPN, CDR2 SVGIG (reference sequence). V gave up 2 bases and J gave up 2 bases; unmatched junction bases: 9. The CDR3 has 16 residues. The CDR3 region is CAWSQGGPRGNQPQHF. In nucleotides, the CDR3 is TGTGCCTGGAGTCAGGGGGGACCCCGGGGCAATCAGCCCCAGCATTTT. Supplemented by reference TRBV30 and TRBJ1-5, the full variable domain reads SQTIHQWPATLVQPVGSPLSLECTVEGTSNPNLYWYRQAAGRGLQLLFYSVGIGQISSEVPQNLSASRPQDRQFILSSKKLLLSDSGFYLCAWSQGGPRGNQPQHFGDGTRLSIL.

The chain recombines TRBV30 with TRBJ2-7; TRBD2 agrees at 7 bases. Trimming at V came to 1 base and at J to 3 bases, leaving 0 bases not matched to a gene. Germline assignment: CDR1 GTSNPN and CDR2 SVGIG (reference sequence). The CDR3 is 12 residues long. CDR3 amino acids: CAWSAGGYEQYF. CDR3 sequence (DNA): TGTGCCTGGAGTGCGGGAGGCTACGAGCAGTACTTC. Combining the CDR3 with reference TRBV30 and TRBJ2-7 gives the whole variable domain SQTIHQWPATLVQPVGSPLSLECTVEGTSNPNLYWYRQAAGRGLQLLFYSVGIGQISSEVPQNLSASRPQDRQFILSSKKLLLSDSGFYLCAWSAGGYEQYFGPGTRLTVT.

V is TRBV6-5 and J is TRBJ2-1, with 8 bases fitting TRBD2. The CDR3 spans 16 residues. Germline CDR1 reads MNHEY; CDR2 reads SVGAGI. Losses at the gene ends were 2 bases for V and 7 bases for J; bases not matched to a gene: 10. Here the CDR3 DNA reads TGTGCCAGCAGTTACGGGATGACTAGCGTTGGTAATGAGCAGTTCTTC. Translating it yields CASSYGMTSVGNEQFF.

V is TRBV6-5 and J is TRBJ1-5, with 10 bases matching TRBD1. Trimming took 4 bases from V and 6 from J; bases not matched to a gene: 9. The germline V gene encodes CDR1 MNHEY and CDR2 SVGAGI. This CDR3 spans 16 amino acids. The CDR3 sequence: CASSSGTGVLGQPQHF. The CDR3 bases are TGTGCCAGCAGTTCTGGGACAGGGGTCCTCGGTCAGCCCCAGCATTTT.

This chain connects TRBV30 to TRBJ2-3; tentatively, D is TRBD1 (6 bases). Looked up from germline, CDR1 is GTSNPN and CDR2 is SVGIG (reference sequence). The ends were cut back, 0 bases at V and 0 bases at J, with 10 bases in the middle. The CDR3 is 15 amino acids. CDR3 loop: CAWSVPGDSTDTQYF. CDR3 nucleotide sequence: TGTGCCTGGAGTGTGCCAGGGGATAGCACAGATACGCAGTATTTT.

V is TRBV19 and J is TRBJ1-5; 7 bases are a match to TRBD1. J lost 4 bases, V lost 5 bases, and 5 bases had no gene match. The V gene's germline CDR1 is LNHDA and CDR2 SQIVND (reference sequence). CDR3 size: 14 residues. The DNA for the CDR3 is TGTGCCAGTAGTCCCGGGACAGAAAATCAGCCCCAGCATTTT. This translates into CASSPGTENQPQHF.

The J gene is TRBJ2-7, the V gene TRBV9, with 9 nucleotides matching TRBD1. Germline CDR1 reads SGDLS; CDR2 reads YYNGEE. With 4 bases clipped from V and 3 bases from J, the junction kept 20 bases outside the gene matches. This CDR3 is 19 amino acids long. CDR3 loop: CASSPSGTGSRRGNYEQYF. CDR3 bases: TGTGCCAGCAGCCCTTCCGGGACAGGGTCCCGACGGGGTAACTACGAGCAGTACTTC. Complete variable domain (other parts from reference TRBV9 and TRBJ2-7): DSGVTQTPKHLITATGQRVTLRCSPRSGDLSVYWYQQSLDQGLQFLIQYYNGEERAKGNILERFSAQQFPDLHSELNLSSLELGDSALYFCASSPSGTGSRRGNYEQYFGPGTRLTVT.